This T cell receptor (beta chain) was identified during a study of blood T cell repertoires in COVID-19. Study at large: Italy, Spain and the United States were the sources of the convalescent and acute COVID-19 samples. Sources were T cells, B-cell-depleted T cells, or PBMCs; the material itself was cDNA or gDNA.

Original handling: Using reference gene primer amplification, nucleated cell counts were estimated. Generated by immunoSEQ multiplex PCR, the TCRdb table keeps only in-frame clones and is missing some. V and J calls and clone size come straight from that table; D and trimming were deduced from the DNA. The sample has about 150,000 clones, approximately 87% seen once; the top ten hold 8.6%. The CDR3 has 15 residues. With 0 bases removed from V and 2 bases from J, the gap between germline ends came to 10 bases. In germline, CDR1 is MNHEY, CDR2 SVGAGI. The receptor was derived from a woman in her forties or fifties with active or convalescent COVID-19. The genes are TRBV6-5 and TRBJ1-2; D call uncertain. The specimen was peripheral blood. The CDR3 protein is CASSYSASGNYGYTF. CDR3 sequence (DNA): TGTGCCAGCAGTTACTCGGCCAGTGGCAACTATGGCTACACCTTC.